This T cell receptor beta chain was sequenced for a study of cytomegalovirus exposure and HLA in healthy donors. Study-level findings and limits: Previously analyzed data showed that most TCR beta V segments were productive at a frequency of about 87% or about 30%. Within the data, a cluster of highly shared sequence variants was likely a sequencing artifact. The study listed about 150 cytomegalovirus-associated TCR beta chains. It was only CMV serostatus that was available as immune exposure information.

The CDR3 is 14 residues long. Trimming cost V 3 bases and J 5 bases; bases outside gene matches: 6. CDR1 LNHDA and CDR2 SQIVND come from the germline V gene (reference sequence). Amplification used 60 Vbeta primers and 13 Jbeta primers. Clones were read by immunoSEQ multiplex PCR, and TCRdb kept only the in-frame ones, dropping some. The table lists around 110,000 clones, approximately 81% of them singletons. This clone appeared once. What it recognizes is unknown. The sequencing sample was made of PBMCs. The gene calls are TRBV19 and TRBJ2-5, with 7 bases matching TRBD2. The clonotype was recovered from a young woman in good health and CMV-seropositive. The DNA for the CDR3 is TGTGCCAGTAGTATCGGCGGGAGAAGCGAGACCCAGTACTTC. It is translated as CASSIGGRSETQYF.